The 9 T cell receptor beta chains in this list originate from one sample, sequenced in a study of a mutant IDH1 vaccine in newly diagnosed glioma. Time point described: week 5, during vaccination. What each vaccine dose contained was 300 ug of mutant IDH1 20-mer peptide, accompanied by topical imiquimod. Data came from immunoSEQ multiplex PCR; TCRdb stores just in-frame clones and leaves some out. The sample lists about 36,000 clones; around 81% were seen once. Antigens for these TCRs are unknown. The specimen comprised PBMCs, sampled from a glioma patient whose treatment included an IDH1 peptide vaccine. Receptors were obtained from a man between 50 and 59 years old with glioma.

V and J are TRBV10-1 and TRBJ1-5; TRBD1 is a possible D gene (6 bases). The CDR3 runs 15 residues. Trimming cost V 6 bases and J 3 bases, with 15 bases left between them. CDR1 is WNHNN, CDR2 SYGVQD, per germline (reference sequence). The CDR3 nucleotides are TGCGCCAGCAGGCTGTACCGGGACAACAATCAGCCCCAGCATTTT. Translated: CASRLYRDNNQPQHF.

This clone has a handful of counts. The CDR3 nucleotides read TGCGCCAGCAGCCAAGCTAGGGAAGGAAAACTGTTTTTT. Translating gives CASSQAREGKLFF. The V gene is TRBV4-1, the J gene TRBJ1-4; D remains unclear. CDR1 and CDR2 from the germline V gene are MGHRA and YSYEKL. Trimming took off 1 base at V and 10 bases at J, with 10 bases between the two ends. The CDR3 consists of 13 residues.

J is TRBJ1-1 and V is TRBV11-3; D unclear. Germline V CDR1 and CDR2: SGHNT, YENEEA. The CDR3 sequence is 16 residues long. Between the trimmed V and J ends, which lost 2 bases and 1 base, there was a span of 14 bases. For the CDR3, the DNA is TGTGCCAGCAGCTTAATTTGGGCAGGCCAGAACACTGAAGCTTTCTTT. The encoded protein is CASSLIWAGQNTEAFF.

This clone came up a few times. This sequence joins TRBV4-1 and TRBJ1-1; 8 positions agree with TRBD1. The V segment lost 1 base and the J segment 1 base; nucleotides outside the gene matches: 5. CDR3 length: 16 amino acids. In germline, CDR1 is MGHRA, CDR2 YSYEKL. DNA for the CDR3: TGCGCCAGCAGCCAAGGAGGGGGACAGGCGAACACTGAAGCTTTCTTT. It codes for CASSQGGGQANTEAFF.

This chain uses TRBV2 with TRBJ2-7; D is unclear. Germline CDR1 is SNHLY and CDR2 is FYNNEI. CDR3 length: 13 residues. V shed 4 bases and J shed 7 bases, with 14 bases lying between them. The CDR3 DNA reads as TGTGCCAGCAGTGTCAGCCTCTATTTAGAGCAGTACTTC. Protein: CASSVSLYLEQYF.

This chain joins TRBV6-1 and TRBJ1-1; D call uncertain. The CDR3 has 15 residues. Deletions cut 5 bases from V and 5 bases from J, with 18 bases between. In germline, CDR1 is MNHNS, CDR2 SASEGT. The CDR3 loop is CASSPATTGTTEAFF. The CDR3 DNA is TGTGCCAGCAGTCCAGCTACTACGGGTACGACTGAAGCTTTCTTT.

This chain uses TRBV18 with TRBJ2-1; D is unclear. The ends were cut back, 3 bases at V and 0 bases at J, with 15 bases in the middle. CDR3 size: 17 residues. Per germline, CDR1 KGHSH and CDR2 LQKENI. CDR3 residues: CASSPPPPESSYNEQFF. The CDR3 nucleotides are TGTGCCAGCTCACCTCCCCCTCCAGAAAGCTCCTACAATGAGCAGTTCTTC.

In this sample, this clone turned up a few times. This chain links TRBV11-2 with TRBJ1-1, with D maybe TRBD1 (6 bases). Trimming shortened V by 5 bases and J by 2 bases, and 9 bases separated the two germline ends. Germline CDR1 SGHAT, CDR2 FQNNGV. The CDR3 runs to 13 residues. The CDR3 reads CASSRGTNTEAFF. The CDR3 DNA sequence: TGTGCCAGCAGCCGAGGGACAAACACTGAAGCTTTCTTT.

Only a few counts were recorded for this clone. This chain joins TRBV25-1 and TRBJ1-1; D gene uncertain. The CDR3 contains 13 residues. Per germline, CDR1 MGHDK and CDR2 SYGVNS. Between the trimmed V and J ends, which lost 4 bases and 0 bases, there was a span of 6 bases. The CDR3 spells CASSGGLNTEAFF. CDR3 sequence (DNA): TGTGCCAGCAGTGGAGGGCTGAACACTGAAGCTTTCTTT.